One sample yielded the 26 T cell receptor beta chains listed below, sequenced in a study of blood T cell repertoires in COVID-19. Clones were sequenced by immunoSEQ multiplex PCR, and TCRdb holds only the in-frame ones, with some missing. The sample has a few hundred thousand clones, roughly 86% seen once; the top ten hold about 9.4%. The sample was PBMCs or T cells enriched from blood (not recorded which). The receptors shown here come from a man between 18 and 29 years old with acute COVID-19.

The J gene is TRBJ1-5, the V gene TRBV28, with TRBD1 identical over 9 bases. CDR1 is MDHEN and CDR2 is SYDVKM in the germline V gene. V lost 4 bases to trimming and J lost 7 bases; unmatched junction nucleotides: 5. This CDR3 has 14 amino acids. The CDR3: CASSSGQGYQPQHF. The CDR3 DNA sequence: TGTGCCAGCAGTTCGGGACAGGGATACCAGCCCCAGCATTTT. Combining the CDR3 with reference TRBV28 and TRBJ1-5 gives the whole variable domain DVKVTQSSRYLVKRTGEKVFLECVQDMDHENMFWYRQDPGLGLRLIYFSYDVKMKEKGDIPEGYSVSREKKERFSLILESASTNQTSMYLCASSSGQGYQPQHFGDGTRLSIL.

The V and J genes are TRBV28 and TRBJ2-1; D may be TRBD1 (7 bases). V was pared by 3 bases and J by 4 bases, with 16 bases between. The CDR3 runs to 16 residues. The germline V gene has CDR1 MDHEN and CDR2 SYDVKM. The CDR3 protein is CASSFRQGGGYNEQFF. The CDR3 nucleotides are TGTGCCAGCAGTTTCCGACAGGGCGGAGGGTACAATGAGCAGTTCTTC.

The CDR3 DNA is TGTGCCAGCAGCTTAGGACTAGGTCAAGAGACCCAGTACTTC. Translated, it gives CASSLGLGQETQYF. V and J are TRBV7-9 and TRBJ2-5, with a tentative D call TRBD2 (6 bases). The CDR3 has 14 amino acids. Trimming took 1 base from V and 2 from J, leaving 8 bases between them. Per germline, CDR1 SEHNR and CDR2 FQNEAQ (reference sequence).

The genes are TRBV12-3 or TRBV12-4 and TRBJ2-7; tentative D call: TRBD2 (6 bases). Trimming stripped 3 bases from V and 6 bases from J, with 9 bases between. The CDR3 has 12 amino acids. The CDR3 nucleotides are TGTGCCAGCAGTTTCTCCGGGAGCGAGCAGTACTTC. Its protein product is CASSFSGSEQYF.

This rearrangement joins TRBV6-5 to TRBJ2-5, with TRBD2 identical over 7 bases. Germline trimming cut 6 bases from V and 4 bases from J; bases unmatched to any gene: 8. The CDR3 contains 14 residues. Germline-derived CDR1 and CDR2 are MNHEY and SVGAGI. In DNA form, the CDR3 reads TGTGCCAGCAGCCCCCGGGGGGTAGGAGAGACCCAGTACTTC. It codes for CASSPRGVGETQYF.

The chain uses TRBV4-3 and TRBJ2-3; 11 bases map to TRBD2. The CDR3 spans 17 residues. Unmatched junction bases numbered 4, after V lost 0 bases and J lost 2 bases. CDR1 is LGHNA, CDR2 YSLEER, per germline. The DNA for the CDR3 is TGCGCCAGCAGCCAAGAGGGACTAGCGGATCCCACAGATACGCAGTATTTT. This encodes CASSQEGLADPTDTQYF.

The J gene is TRBJ1-5, the V gene TRBV3-1 (or the pseudogene TRBV3-2), with D possibly matching TRBD1 (6 bases). This CDR3 comprises 12 residues. CDR1 and CDR2 from the germline V gene are LGHDT and YNNKEL (reference sequence). Trimming removed 4 bases from V and 11 bases from J, with 12 bases in between. The CDR3 bases are TGTGCCAGCAGCCGGGGGCTTGAGGCCCAGCATTTT. Amino acids: CASSRGLEAQHF.

The V call is TRBV7-6, the J call TRBJ2-3, with a tentative D call TRBD2 (5 bases). Germline V gives CDR1 SGHVS, CDR2 FNYEAQ. V gave up 2 bases and J gave up 2 bases, with 20 bases separating them. CDR3 size: 18 residues. For the CDR3, the DNA is TGTGCCAGCAGCTTAAATCCGGAGGCGGGTGAGACCACAGATACGCAGTATTTT. Translated, it gives CASSLNPEAGETTDTQYF. Full variable domain (remainder filled in from reference TRBV7-6 and TRBJ2-3): GAGVSQSPRYKVTKRGQDVALRCDPISGHVSLYWYRQALGQGPEFLTYFNYEAQQDKSGLPNDRFSAERPEGSISTLTIQRTEQRDSAMYRCASSLNPEAGETTDTQYFGPGTRLTVL.

The chain recombines TRBV29-1 with TRBJ1-1; 7 nucleotides match TRBD1. CDR1 and CDR2 (germline): SQVTM, ANQGSEA. The CDR3 extends over 14 amino acids. V was pared by 7 bases and J by 0 bases, with 8 bases of the junction left unmatched. CDR3 protein: CSARRQGLNTEAFF. In DNA form, the CDR3 reads TGCAGCGCCCGTAGACAGGGCTTGAACACTGAAGCTTTCTTT.

The chain combines TRBV14 with TRBJ2-6; possible D gene TRBD2, 5 bases. Trimming took off 3 bases at V and 0 bases at J, with 9 bases between the two ends. Germline lookup yields CDR1 SGHDN and CDR2 FVKESK. The CDR3 extends over 16 amino acids. In nucleotides, the CDR3 is TGTGCCAGCAGCCATTCGGGGAGCTCTGGGGCCAACGTCCTGACTTTC. Its translation: CASSHSGSSGANVLTF.

The rearrangement joins TRBV23-1 to TRBJ2-7; D may be TRBD2 (6 bases). TRBV23-1 has ORF status, its function being uncertain. V lost 9 bases and J lost 2, with 17 bases in between. CDR3 length equals 14 residues. The CDR3 DNA reads TGCGCCAGGGGATGGGGGGACTTCCCCTACGAGCAGTACTTC. This sequence encodes CARGWGDFPYEQYF.

V and J are TRBV14 and TRBJ2-7; D is ambiguous. This CDR3 is built from 14 residues. Per germline, CDR1 SGHDN and CDR2 FVKESK. Trimming took off 1 base at V and 2 bases at J, with 9 bases between the two ends. The CDR3 protein is CASSQVQDTYEQYF. CDR3 sequence (DNA): TGTGCCAGCAGCCAAGTTCAGGATACCTACGAGCAGTACTTC.

DNA for the CDR3: TGTGCCAGTAGTATAGGAGCTGGAAAGGACTTAGCCTACGAGCAGTACTTC. Amino acid sequence: CASSIGAGKDLAYEQYF. This chain joins TRBV19 and TRBJ2-7; a possible D gene is TRBD2 (5 bases). The CDR3 consists of 17 residues. V lost 1 base and J lost 2, with 18 bases in between. Germline loops: CDR1 LNHDA, CDR2 SQIVND (reference sequence). Supplemented by reference TRBV19 and TRBJ2-7, the full variable domain reads DGGITQSPKYLFRKEGQNVTLSCEQNLNHDAMYWYRQDPGQGLRLIYYSQIVNDFQKGDIAEGYSVSREKKESFPLTVTSAQKNPTAFYLCASSIGAGKDLAYEQYFGPGTRLTVT.

J is TRBJ2-2 and V is TRBV2; D gene unclear. The ends were cut back, 2 bases at V and 0 bases at J, with 4 bases in the middle. The CDR3 spans 14 residues. CDR1 is SNHLY and CDR2 is FYNNEI in the germline V gene. CDR3 sequence reads: CASSEQTNTGELFF. In DNA, the CDR3 is TGTGCCAGCAGTGAACAGACGAACACCGGGGAGCTGTTTTTT.

This sequence joins TRBV27 and TRBJ2-7; 8 bases align to TRBD1. CDR1 is MNHEY, CDR2 SMNVEV, per germline (reference sequence). CDR3 length: 12 amino acids. Unmatched junction bases numbered 4, after V lost 6 bases and J lost 6 bases. The CDR3 spells CASSRTGFEQYF. The CDR3 DNA is TGTGCCAGCAGCCGGACAGGGTTCGAGCAGTACTTC.

V gene TRBV29-1 combines with J gene TRBJ1-1; the D is unclear. Germline V CDR1 and CDR2: SQVTM, ANQGSEA. With 2 bases removed from V and 1 base from J, the gap between germline ends came to 11 bases. There are 14 residues in the CDR3. Here the CDR3 DNA reads TGCAGCGTTGAACCAGCCCCGGGGAACACTGAAGCTTTCTTT. Residues: CSVEPAPGNTEAFF.

This clone was detected a few times. The same CDR3 can be traced to other DNA sequences in this sample. The chain combines TRBV28 with TRBJ2-7; no clear D gene. Deletions cut 4 bases from V and 6 bases from J, with 10 bases between. The CDR3 covers 12 residues. Germline assignment: CDR1 MDHEN and CDR2 SYDVKM. The CDR3 nucleotides read TGTGCCAGCAGTTCCGGGTCGGGCGAGCAGTACTTC. Translated: CASSSGSGEQYF.

This CDR3 reads CASSLSGVSYNEQFF. CDR3 nucleotides: TGTGCCAGCAGCTTATCAGGGGTCTCCTACAATGAGCAGTTCTTC. This chain uses TRBV7-9 with TRBJ2-1; possibly TRBD1 for D (6 bases). Between the trimmed V and J ends, which lost 2 bases and 0 bases, there was a span of 8 bases. The CDR3 contains 15 residues. Germline CDR1 SEHNR, CDR2 FQNEAQ (reference sequence).

The rearrangement links TRBV4-3 to TRBJ1-2; the D is unclear. The CDR3 consists of 15 residues. Trimming removed 0 bases from V and 1 base from J, with 9 bases in between. CDR1 and CDR2 from the germline V gene are LGHNA and YSLEER. CDR3: CASSQDREGNYGYTF. As DNA, the CDR3 is TGCGCCAGCAGCCAAGATCGGGAGGGTAACTATGGCTACACCTTC.

The chain combines TRBV28 with TRBJ2-7, with 7 bases aligning to TRBD2. The CDR3 has 15 residues. Trimming took 5 bases from V and 7 from J; bases not matched to a gene: 14. CDR1 MDHEN and CDR2 SYDVKM come from the germline V gene. CDR3 amino acids: CASSLGTTGAGEQYF. As DNA, the CDR3 is TGTGCCAGCAGTCTGGGGACTACTGGAGCGGGGGAGCAGTACTTC.

This chain links TRBV6-1 with TRBJ2-1, with 13 bases lining up with TRBD2. The CDR3 has 16 amino acids. V gave up 1 base and J gave up 7 bases; unmatched junction bases: 4. CDR1 MNHNS and CDR2 SASEGT come from the germline V gene. CDR3 bases: TGTGCCAGCAGTGAAGGAATGACTAGCGGGAGGAATGAGCAGTTCTTC. Translation: CASSEGMTSGRNEQFF.

V gene TRBV6-4 combines with J gene TRBJ2-3; 9 nucleotides match TRBD2. The length of the CDR3 is 16 residues. J lost 2 bases, V lost 0 bases, and 3 bases had no gene match. Germline V lookup: CDR1 MRHNA, CDR2 SNTAGT. The CDR3 DNA is TGTGCCAGCAGTGACTCCCTAGCGGGGATCACAGATACGCAGTATTTT. Protein: CASSDSLAGITDTQYF.

This clone was seen more than once but under ten times. The identical CDR3 is also encoded by other nucleotide sequences in the sample. The gene calls are TRBV10-3 and TRBJ2-5; D not certain. The V and J ends lost 3 bases and 4 bases respectively, with 6 bases between them. The CDR3 extends over 12 amino acids. Germline-derived CDR1 and CDR2 are ENHRY and SYGVKD. The CDR3 region has the DNA TGTGCCATCAGTGATTTTAGAGAGACCCAGTACTTC. This encodes CAISDFRETQYF.

Regarding this clone: Sequence at one end of the junction differs from germline and may be a read error. The rearrangement uses TRBV7-7 and TRBJ2-1, with 7 bases aligning to TRBD1. This CDR3 has 13 residues. Germline V CDR1 and CDR2: SSHAT, FNYEAQ (reference sequence). The CDR3 DNA follows: TGTGCTAGCAGCTATACAGGGGCCAATGAGCAGTTCTTC. It specifies CASSYTGANEQFF.

This chain connects TRBV28 to TRBJ2-3; weak D call: TRBD2 (6 bases). The germline V and J ends were trimmed by 3 bases and 2 bases, with 18 bases remaining between them. The CDR3 has 17 amino acids. Germline CDR1 is MDHEN and CDR2 is SYDVKM. CDR3 loop: CASSFYQRAGFTDTQYF. The CDR3 DNA is TGTGCCAGCAGTTTTTACCAGCGGGCCGGATTCACAGATACGCAGTATTTT.

The J gene is TRBJ1-2, the V gene TRBV7-8, with 7 bases identical to TRBD1. Germline CDR1 and CDR2: SGHVS and FQNEAQ. J lost 3 bases, V lost 1 base, and 5 bases had no gene match. This CDR3 is built from 15 residues. CDR3 in DNA: TGTGCCAGCAGCTTAGTGACAGGGCAATACTATGGCTACACCTTC. Protein: CASSLVTGQYYGYTF.